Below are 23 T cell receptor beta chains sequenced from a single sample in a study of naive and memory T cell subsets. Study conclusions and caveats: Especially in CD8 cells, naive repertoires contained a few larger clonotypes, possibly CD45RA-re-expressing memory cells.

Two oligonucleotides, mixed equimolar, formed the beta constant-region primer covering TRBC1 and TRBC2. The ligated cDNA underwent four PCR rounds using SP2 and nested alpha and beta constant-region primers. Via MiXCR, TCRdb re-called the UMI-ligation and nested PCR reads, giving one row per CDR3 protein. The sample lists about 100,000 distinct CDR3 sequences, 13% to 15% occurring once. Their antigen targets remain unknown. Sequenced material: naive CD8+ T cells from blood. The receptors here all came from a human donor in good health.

The CDR3 is CASVGESSLYEQYF. The DNA for the CDR3 is TGTGCCTCCGTCGGGGAGAGCAGCCTCTACGAGCAGTACTTC. The chain links TRBV10-3 to TRBJ2-7, with a possible D match to TRBD2 (5 bases). The germline V gene encodes CDR1 ENHRY and CDR2 SYGVKD. The length of the CDR3 is 14 residues. V was trimmed by 11 bases and J by 3 bases, leaving 20 bases between them.

CDR3 loop: CASSPGSLNTEAFF. CDR3 coding DNA: TGTGCCAGCAGCCCAGGGTCTCTGAACACTGAAGCTTTCTTT. The rearrangement links TRBV12-3 or TRBV12-4 to TRBJ1-1, with D possibly matching TRBD1 (5 bases). With 6 bases removed from V and 0 bases from J, the gap between germline ends came to 11 bases. This CDR3 comprises 14 residues.

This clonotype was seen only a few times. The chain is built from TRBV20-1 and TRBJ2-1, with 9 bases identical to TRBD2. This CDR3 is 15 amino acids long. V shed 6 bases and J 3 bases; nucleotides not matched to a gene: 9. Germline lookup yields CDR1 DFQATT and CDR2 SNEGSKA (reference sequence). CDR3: CSANILAGHYNEQFF. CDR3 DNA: TGCAGTGCGAATATTCTAGCGGGACACTACAATGAGCAGTTCTTC.

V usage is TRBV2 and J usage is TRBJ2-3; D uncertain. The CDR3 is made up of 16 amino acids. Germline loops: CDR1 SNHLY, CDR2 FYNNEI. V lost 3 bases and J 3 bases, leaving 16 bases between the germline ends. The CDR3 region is CASSEFEEHGTDTQYF. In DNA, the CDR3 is TGTGCCAGCAGTGAGTTCGAGGAGCATGGAACAGATACGCAGTATTTT.

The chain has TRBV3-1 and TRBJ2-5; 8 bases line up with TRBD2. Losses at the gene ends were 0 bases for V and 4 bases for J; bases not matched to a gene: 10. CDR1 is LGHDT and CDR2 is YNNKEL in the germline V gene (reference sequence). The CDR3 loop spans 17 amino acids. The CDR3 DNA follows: TGTGCCAGCAGCCAAGAGGGTAGCGGGGTGTCCGGAGAGACCCAGTACTTC. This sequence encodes CASSQEGSGVSGETQYF.

The CDR3 DNA follows: TGTGCCAGTAGTCCGGCTAGCGCCTCCCGTCACGAGCAGTACTTC. Its protein is CASSPASASRHEQYF. The chain joins TRBV19 to TRBJ2-7; weak D call: TRBD2 (6 bases). Germline-derived CDR1 and CDR2 are LNHDA and SQIVND (reference sequence). V lost 5 bases, J lost 5 bases, and 19 bases lay in between. The CDR3 has 15 residues.

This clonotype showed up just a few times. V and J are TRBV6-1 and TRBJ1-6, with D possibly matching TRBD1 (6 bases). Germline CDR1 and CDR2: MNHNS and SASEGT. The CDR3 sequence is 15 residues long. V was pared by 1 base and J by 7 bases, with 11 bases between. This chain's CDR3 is CASSEEGGVNSPLHF. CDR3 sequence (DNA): TGTGCCAGCAGTGAAGAGGGGGGAGTAAATTCACCCCTCCACTTT.

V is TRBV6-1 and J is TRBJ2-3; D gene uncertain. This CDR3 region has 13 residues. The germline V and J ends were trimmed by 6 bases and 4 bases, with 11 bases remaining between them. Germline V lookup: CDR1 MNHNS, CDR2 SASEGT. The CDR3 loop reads CASRGSLSDTQYF. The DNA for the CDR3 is TGTGCCAGCAGGGGCAGTCTCTCAGATACGCAGTATTTT.

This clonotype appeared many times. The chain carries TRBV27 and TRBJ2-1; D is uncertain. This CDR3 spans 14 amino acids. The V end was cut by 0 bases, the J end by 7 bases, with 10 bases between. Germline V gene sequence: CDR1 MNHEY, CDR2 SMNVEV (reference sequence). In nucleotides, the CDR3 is TGTGCCAGCAGTTTATCGGGTAGCCGGAATGAGCAGTTCTTC. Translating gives CASSLSGSRNEQFF.

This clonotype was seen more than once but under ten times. The CDR3 nucleotides are TGTGCCAGCAGTTTTAACATCAGAGAGACCCAGTACTTC. Translation gives CASSFNIRETQYF. The chain couples TRBV12-3 or TRBV12-4 to TRBJ2-5; D remains unclear. The CDR3 consists of 13 residues. V was shortened by 3 bases and J by 4 bases, with 9 bases between the two germline ends.

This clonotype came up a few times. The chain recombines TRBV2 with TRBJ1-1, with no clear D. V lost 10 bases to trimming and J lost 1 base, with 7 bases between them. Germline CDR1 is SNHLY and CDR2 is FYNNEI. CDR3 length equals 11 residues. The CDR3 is CATGPNTEAFF. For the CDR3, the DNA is TGTGCCACCGGACCGAACACTGAAGCTTTCTTT.

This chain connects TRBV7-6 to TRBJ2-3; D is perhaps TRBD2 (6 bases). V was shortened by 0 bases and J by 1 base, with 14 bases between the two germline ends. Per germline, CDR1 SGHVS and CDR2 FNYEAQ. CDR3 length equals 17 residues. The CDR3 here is CASSLAEGSTGTDTQYF. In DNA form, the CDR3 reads TGTGCCAGCAGCTTAGCGGAGGGATCGACTGGCACAGATACGCAGTATTTT.

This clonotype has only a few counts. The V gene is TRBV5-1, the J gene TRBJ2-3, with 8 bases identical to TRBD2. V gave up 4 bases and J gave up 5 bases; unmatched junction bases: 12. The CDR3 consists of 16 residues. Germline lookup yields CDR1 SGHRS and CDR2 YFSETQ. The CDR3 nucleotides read TGCGCCAGCAGCCCCACCGGGGGGGCGAGTCTAGATACGCAGTATTTT. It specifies CASSPTGGASLDTQYF.

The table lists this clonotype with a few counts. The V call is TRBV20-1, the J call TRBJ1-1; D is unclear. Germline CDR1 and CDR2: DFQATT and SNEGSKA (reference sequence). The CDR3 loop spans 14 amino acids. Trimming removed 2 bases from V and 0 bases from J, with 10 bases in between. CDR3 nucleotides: TGCAGTGCTAGACGAATAGCTATGAACACTGAAGCTTTCTTT. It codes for CSARRIAMNTEAFF.

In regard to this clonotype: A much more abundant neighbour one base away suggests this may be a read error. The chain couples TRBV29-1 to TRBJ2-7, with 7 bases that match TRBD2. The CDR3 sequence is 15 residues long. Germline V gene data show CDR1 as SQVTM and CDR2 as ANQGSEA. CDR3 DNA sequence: TGCAGCATTGAATTATTGGACGGGAGGCCCTACGAGCAGTACTTC. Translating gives CSIELLDGRPYEQYF.

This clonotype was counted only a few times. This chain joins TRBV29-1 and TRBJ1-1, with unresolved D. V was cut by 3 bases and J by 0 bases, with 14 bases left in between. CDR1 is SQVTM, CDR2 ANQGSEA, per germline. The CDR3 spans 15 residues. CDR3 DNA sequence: TGCAGCGTTGATGGGGTCTGGAACATGAACACTGAAGCTTTCTTT. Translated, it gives CSVDGVWNMNTEAFF.

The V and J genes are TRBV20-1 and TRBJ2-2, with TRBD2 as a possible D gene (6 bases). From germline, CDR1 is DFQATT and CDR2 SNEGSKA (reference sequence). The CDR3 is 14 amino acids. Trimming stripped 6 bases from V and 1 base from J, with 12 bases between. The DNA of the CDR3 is TGCAGTGCCCCCGGACTACAGAACACCGGGGAGCTGTTTTTT. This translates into CSAPGLQNTGELFF.

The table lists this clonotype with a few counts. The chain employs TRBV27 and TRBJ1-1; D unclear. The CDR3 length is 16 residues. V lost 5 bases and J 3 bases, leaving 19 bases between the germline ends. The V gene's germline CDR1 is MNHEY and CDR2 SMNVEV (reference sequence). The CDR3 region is CASSPYMSDGYTEAFF. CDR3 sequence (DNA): TGTGCCAGCAGTCCATATATGTCGGACGGTTACACTGAAGCTTTCTTT.

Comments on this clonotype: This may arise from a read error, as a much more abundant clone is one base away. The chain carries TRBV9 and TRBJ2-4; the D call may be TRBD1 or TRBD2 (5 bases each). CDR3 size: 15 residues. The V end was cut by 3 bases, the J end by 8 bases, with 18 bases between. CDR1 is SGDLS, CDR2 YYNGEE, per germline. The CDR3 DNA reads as TGTGCCAGCAGCGAGGAAGGGGAGCGGAAGGACATTCAGTACTTC. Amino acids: CASSEEGERKDIQYF.

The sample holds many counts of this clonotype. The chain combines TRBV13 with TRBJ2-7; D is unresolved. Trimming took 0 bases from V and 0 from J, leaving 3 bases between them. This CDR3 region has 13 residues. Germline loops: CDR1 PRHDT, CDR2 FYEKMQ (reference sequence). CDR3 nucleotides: TGTGCCAGCAGCTTAGGTAGCTCCTACGAGCAGTACTTC. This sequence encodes CASSLGSSYEQYF. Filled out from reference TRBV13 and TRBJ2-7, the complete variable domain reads AAGVIQSPRHLIKEKRETATLKCYPIPRHDTVYWYQQGPGQDPQFLISFYEKMQSDKGSIPDRFSAQQFSDYHSELNMSSLELGDSALYFCASSLGSSYEQYFGPGTRLTVT.

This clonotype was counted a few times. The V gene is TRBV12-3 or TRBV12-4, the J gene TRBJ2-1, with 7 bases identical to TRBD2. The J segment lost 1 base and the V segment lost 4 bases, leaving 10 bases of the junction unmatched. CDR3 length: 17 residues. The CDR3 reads CASSSSTGGGSYNEQFF. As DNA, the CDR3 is TGTGCCAGCAGTTCCTCCACGGGAGGTGGATCCTACAATGAGCAGTTCTTC.

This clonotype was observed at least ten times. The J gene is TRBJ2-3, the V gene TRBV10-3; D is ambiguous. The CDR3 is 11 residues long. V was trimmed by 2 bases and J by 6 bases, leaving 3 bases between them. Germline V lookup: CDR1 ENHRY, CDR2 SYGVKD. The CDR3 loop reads CAISEVDTQYF. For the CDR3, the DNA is TGTGCCATCAGTGAGGTTGATACGCAGTATTTT.

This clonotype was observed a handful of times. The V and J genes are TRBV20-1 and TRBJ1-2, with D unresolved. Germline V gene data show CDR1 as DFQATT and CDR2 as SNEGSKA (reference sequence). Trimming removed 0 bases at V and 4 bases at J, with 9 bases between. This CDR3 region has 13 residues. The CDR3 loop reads CSARDLSSYGYTF. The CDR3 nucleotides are TGCAGTGCTAGAGATCTTAGCAGCTATGGCTACACCTTC.